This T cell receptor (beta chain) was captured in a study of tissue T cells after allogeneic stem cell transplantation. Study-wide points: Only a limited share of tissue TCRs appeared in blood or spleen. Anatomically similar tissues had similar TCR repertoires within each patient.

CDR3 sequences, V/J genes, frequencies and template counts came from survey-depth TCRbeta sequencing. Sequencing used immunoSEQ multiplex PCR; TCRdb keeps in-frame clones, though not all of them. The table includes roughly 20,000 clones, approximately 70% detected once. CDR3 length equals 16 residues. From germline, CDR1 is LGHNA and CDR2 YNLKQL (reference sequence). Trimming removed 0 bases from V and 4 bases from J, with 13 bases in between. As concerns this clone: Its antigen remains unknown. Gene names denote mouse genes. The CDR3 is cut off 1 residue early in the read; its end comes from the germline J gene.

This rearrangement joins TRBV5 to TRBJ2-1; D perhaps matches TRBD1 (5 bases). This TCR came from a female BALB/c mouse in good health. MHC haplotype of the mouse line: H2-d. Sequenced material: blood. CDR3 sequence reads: CASSQDRGQGYAEQFF. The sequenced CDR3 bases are TGTGCCAGCAGCCAAGATCGAGGGCAGGGTTATGCTGAGCAGTTC.